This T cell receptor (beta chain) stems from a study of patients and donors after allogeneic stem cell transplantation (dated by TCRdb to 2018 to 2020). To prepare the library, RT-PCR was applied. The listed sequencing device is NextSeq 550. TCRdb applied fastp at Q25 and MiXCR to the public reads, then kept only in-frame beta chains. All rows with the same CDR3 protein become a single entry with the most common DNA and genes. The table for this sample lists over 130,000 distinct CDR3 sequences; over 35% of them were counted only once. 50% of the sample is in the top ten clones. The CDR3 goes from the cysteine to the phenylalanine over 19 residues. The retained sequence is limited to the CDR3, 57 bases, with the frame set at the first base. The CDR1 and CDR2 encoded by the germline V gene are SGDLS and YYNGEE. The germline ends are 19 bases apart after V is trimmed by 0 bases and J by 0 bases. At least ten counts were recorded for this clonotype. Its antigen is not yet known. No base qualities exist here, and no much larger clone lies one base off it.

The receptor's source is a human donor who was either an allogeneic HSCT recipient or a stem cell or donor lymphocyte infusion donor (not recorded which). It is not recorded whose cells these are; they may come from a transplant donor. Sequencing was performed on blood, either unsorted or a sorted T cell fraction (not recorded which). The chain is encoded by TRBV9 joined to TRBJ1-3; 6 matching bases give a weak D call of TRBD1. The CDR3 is CASSVDAPTGPVSGNTIYF. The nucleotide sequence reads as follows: TGTGCCAGCAGCGTAGACGCGCCGACAGGACCAGTCTCTGGAAACACCATATATTTT.